Each of the 23 T cell receptor beta chains below was sequenced from the same sample in a study of T cell changes during pregnancy in multiple sclerosis (dated by TCRdb to between 2018 and 2020). Libraries were made using the immunoSEQ multiplex PCR assay. Drawn from immuneACCESS, this table holds only the in-frame rearrangements with V and J called that TCRdb kept. Clones are partly lost; checked studies trace under half to an unresolved V gene and leave the rest unexplained. This sample lists approximately 43,000 clones; 90% were detected once. Of the sample, roughly 10% is held by the ten largest clones. The source was CD8+ T cells from peripheral blood mononuclear cells, collected in the first trimester of pregnancy. The receptors derive from a female donor with multiple sclerosis, enrolled in a pregnancy study.

V usage is TRBV2 and J usage is TRBJ2-3; TRBD1 matches at 9 bases. Germline CDR1 and CDR2: SNHLY and FYNNEI. The junction had 2 bases not matched to a gene; V was cut back by 6 bases and J by 4 bases. The CDR3 sequence is 13 residues long. CDR3: CASRGQGPDTQYF. The CDR3 DNA is TGTGCCAGCAGGGGACAGGGCCCAGATACGCAGTATTTT.

V and J are TRBV19 and TRBJ2-3; 9 bases are a match to TRBD2. V trimming: 5 bases; J trimming: 3 bases; junction bases outside the gene matches: 3. The CDR3 is 14 amino acids. In germline, CDR1 is LNHDA, CDR2 SQIVND (reference sequence). The CDR3 region has the DNA TGTGCCAGTAGTCGGGCGGGGGGGACAGATACGCAGTATTTT. Protein sequence: CASSRAGGTDTQYF. Combining the CDR3 with reference TRBV19 and TRBJ2-3 gives the whole variable domain DGGITQSPKYLFRKEGQNVTLSCEQNLNHDAMYWYRQDPGQGLRLIYYSQIVNDFQKGDIAEGYSVSREKKESFPLTVTSAQKNPTAFYLCASSRAGGTDTQYFGPGTRLTVL.

This chain uses TRBV4-1 with TRBJ2-7, with TRBD1 identical over 7 bases. V dropped 2 bases and J dropped 1; count of bases not matched to a gene: 11. Per the germline V gene, CDR1 is MGHRA and CDR2 is YSYEKL. The CDR3 covers 17 residues. The CDR3 coding sequence is TGCGCCAGCAGCCAATACCCCAAACTGACAGGGTCCTACGAGCAGTACTTC. Translated: CASSQYPKLTGSYEQYF.

The CDR3 DNA reads as TGTGCCAGCAGCTTGTTCATCTACAATGAGCAGTTCTTC. Translated, it gives CASSLFIYNEQFF. The gene calls are TRBV5-6 and TRBJ2-1, with no clear D. The germline V gene encodes CDR1 SGHDT and CDR2 YYEEEE. There are 13 residues in the CDR3. Trimming removed 1 base at V and 3 bases at J, with 5 bases between. Using reference TRBV5-6 and TRBJ2-1 for the parts outside the CDR3, the full variable domain is DAGVTQSPTHLIKTRGQQVTLRCSPKSGHDTVSWYQQALGQGPQFIFQYYEEEERQRGNFPDRFSGHQFPNYSSELNVNALLLGDSALYLCASSLFIYNEQFFGPGTRLTVL.

This chain connects TRBV14 to TRBJ2-2, with a tentative D call TRBD2 (6 bases). Germline CDR1 SGHDN, CDR2 FVKESK. The CDR3 contains 15 residues. Trimming cost V 8 bases and J 1 base, with 14 bases left between them. The CDR3 protein is CASVPGLMNTGELFF. For the CDR3, the DNA is TGTGCCAGCGTACCGGGACTCATGAACACCGGGGAGCTGTTTTTT.

The chain employs TRBV7-7 and TRBJ2-6; TRBD1 matches 7 bases. The junction had 12 bases not matched to a gene; V was cut back by 10 bases and J by 0 bases. The germline V gene has CDR1 SSHAT and CDR2 FNYEAQ (reference sequence). The CDR3 runs 17 residues. The CDR3 here is CATHYRGTSSGANVLTF. The CDR3 DNA follows: TGTGCCACTCATTACAGGGGCACCAGCTCTGGGGCCAACGTCCTGACTTTC.

This clone counts as medium-sized. The chain links TRBV27 to TRBJ1-5; D uncertain. Germline values: CDR1 MNHEY, CDR2 SMNVEV (reference sequence). The CDR3 is 15 residues long. Trimming pared 5 bases from V and 0 bases from J, leaving 11 bases between. In DNA form, the CDR3 reads TGTGCCAGCAGTCAACAACAATTTAGCAATCAGCCCCAGCATTTT. It codes for CASSQQQFSNQPQHF.

This chain joins TRBV7-2 and TRBJ2-1, with 7 bases matching TRBD1. The CDR3 covers 19 residues. J was trimmed by 0 bases and V by 6 bases; bases with no gene match: 17. Germline V gene lookup returns CDR1 SGHTA and CDR2 FQGNSA. The CDR3, as DNA: TGTGCCAGCAGTCAGACGACAGGGTATCAAACTAGCTCCTACAATGAGCAGTTCTTC. This gives the protein CASSQTTGYQTSSYNEQFF.

The J gene is TRBJ1-5, the V gene TRBV27; TRBD1 might be the D (6 bases). The CDR3 has 17 amino acids. Germline loops: CDR1 MNHEY, CDR2 SMNVEV (reference sequence). Deletions cut 6 bases from V and 0 bases from J, with 18 bases between. The CDR3 DNA is TGTGCCAGCAGCCTAAAGGGGGGGCGGAATAGCAATCAGCCCCAGCATTTT. As protein: CASSLKGGRNSNQPQHF.

V usage is TRBV12-5 and J usage is TRBJ2-7, with 7 bases that match TRBD1. CDR3 length equals 15 residues. V gave up 0 bases and J gave up 2 bases; unmatched junction bases: 4. Germline V CDR1 and CDR2: LGHNT, FRNRAP. CDR3 loop: CASGLVGDSAYEQYF. CDR3 DNA sequence: TGTGCTAGTGGTTTGGTAGGGGACAGCGCCTACGAGCAGTACTTC.

V usage is TRBV5-1 and J usage is TRBJ2-7; the D gene is possibly TRBD1 (6 bases). CDR1 and CDR2 from the germline V gene are SGHRS and YFSETQ. Trimming took off 3 bases at V and 3 bases at J, with 16 bases between the two ends. The CDR3 extends over 15 amino acids. CDR3 bases: TGCGCCAGCAGCTGGGGACAAGGGGGAAGCTACGAGCAGTACTTC. The encoded protein is CASSWGQGGSYEQYF.

The chain uses TRBV18 and TRBJ2-5, with D hard to call. The CDR3 is 13 residues long. Trimming pared 4 bases from V and 1 base from J, leaving 7 bases between. Germline assignment: CDR1 KGHSH and CDR2 LQKENI. CDR3 in amino acids: CASSLSGQETQYF. DNA for the CDR3: TGTGCCAGCTCACTCTCGGGCCAAGAGACCCAGTACTTC.

This chain connects TRBV4-1 to TRBJ2-3; 13 nucleotides align to TRBD2. The CDR3 is 16 residues long. Trimming removed 3 bases from V and 6 bases from J; junction bases left unmatched: 6. Germline CDR1 reads MGHRA; CDR2 reads YSYEKL. The CDR3 region has the DNA TGCGCCAGCAGCCAGGAACTAGCGGGGGGGCCGGATACGCAGTATTTT. Protein sequence: CASSQELAGGPDTQYF.

As concerns this clone: This sample includes further DNA sequences coding for the same CDR3. The chain recombines TRBV5-1 with TRBJ2-7; D is undetermined. CDR1 and CDR2 (germline): SGHRS, YFSETQ. The V and J ends lost 1 base and 6 bases respectively, with 8 bases between them. This CDR3 has 12 residues. The CDR3 spells CASSLRGSEQYF. The CDR3 nucleotides are TGCGCCAGCAGCTTGAGAGGATCCGAGCAGTACTTC.

This clone is judged medium-sized. The V call is TRBV27, the J call TRBJ1-2, with 10 bases matching TRBD1. The V and J ends lost 1 base and 8 bases, in that order; junction bases with no gene match: 10. Germline V gene data show CDR1 as MNHEY and CDR2 as SMNVEV (reference sequence). This CDR3 comprises 16 residues. CDR3 sequence reads: CASSLWQTGTGEGYTF. In DNA form, the CDR3 reads TGTGCCAGCAGTTTATGGCAAACCGGGACAGGGGAAGGCTACACCTTC.

V and J are TRBV7-6 and TRBJ1-2, with D perhaps matching TRBD1 (5 bases). The CDR3 loop spans 17 amino acids. CDR1 is SGHVS and CDR2 is FNYEAQ in the germline V gene. V dropped 2 bases and J dropped 0 bases, with 16 bases sitting between them. Here the CDR3 DNA reads TGTGCCAGCAGCTTATCAATCGGGGGAGAGGCTAACTATGGCTACACCTTC. Protein product: CASSLSIGGEANYGYTF.

The chain is built from TRBV2 and TRBJ2-6; tentatively, D is TRBD1 (6 bases). With 11 bases removed from V and 0 bases from J, the gap between germline ends came to 11 bases. CDR3 length: 14 residues. Germline-derived CDR1 and CDR2 are SNHLY and FYNNEI. In DNA, the CDR3 is TGTGCCTTCAAAGGGGGCTCTGGGGCCAACGTCCTGACTTTC. This translates into CAFKGGSGANVLTF.

The J gene is TRBJ2-2, the V gene TRBV19, with a weak D call TRBD2 (7 bases). This CDR3 is built from 16 residues. The V end was cut by 7 bases, the J end by 3 bases, with 18 bases between. CDR1 is LNHDA and CDR2 is SQIVND in the germline V gene (reference sequence). The CDR3 loop reads CASTPPGGADTGELFF. In nucleotides, the CDR3 is TGTGCCAGTACCCCCCCGGGGGGCGCGGACACCGGGGAGCTGTTTTTT.

The chain employs TRBV7-6 and TRBJ2-7, with 8 bases identical to TRBD2. The CDR3 extends over 15 amino acids. With V trimmed by 5 bases and J by 0 bases, 6 bases remained unmatched. Germline CDR1 SGHVS, CDR2 FNYEAQ. The CDR3 is CASSPFSGSSYEQYF. The CDR3 DNA sequence: TGTGCCAGCAGCCCTTTCAGCGGGAGCTCCTACGAGCAGTACTTC.

V usage is TRBV30 and J usage is TRBJ2-1, with 12 bases fitting TRBD2. V lost 5 bases to trimming and J lost 6 bases; unmatched junction nucleotides: 5. This CDR3 region has 14 residues. CDR1 is GTSNPN and CDR2 is SVGIG in the germline V gene (reference sequence). The CDR3, as DNA: TGTGCCTGGGGACTAGCGGGATATGGCAATGAGCAGTTCTTC. Protein product: CAWGLAGYGNEQFF.

The V gene is TRBV25-1, the J gene TRBJ1-4; weak D call: TRBD1 (5 bases). Germline CDR1 MGHDK, CDR2 SYGVNS. The V gene lost 1 base and the J gene lost 4 bases, with 16 bases spanning the gap. The length of the CDR3 is 17 residues. For the CDR3, the DNA is TGTGCCAGCAGTGAATGGTCTTACGGGGGACTTAATGAAAAACTGTTTTTT. Translating it yields CASSEWSYGGLNEKLFF.

The V gene is TRBV5-1, the J gene TRBJ2-7, with 8 bases fitting TRBD1. Trimming took 0 bases from V and 3 from J; bases not matched to a gene: 8. The CDR3 length is 16 residues. CDR1 is SGHRS, CDR2 YFSETQ, per germline. The CDR3 sequence is CASSLAQGAPSYEQYF. The CDR3 region has the DNA TGCGCCAGCAGCTTGGCTCAGGGGGCGCCCAGCTACGAGCAGTACTTC.

The rearrangement joins TRBV13 to TRBJ1-2; no definite D call. V was pared by 5 bases and J by 6 bases, with 16 bases between. Germline CDR1 reads PRHDT; CDR2 reads FYEKMQ (reference sequence). This CDR3 is built from 14 residues. In nucleotides, the CDR3 is TGTGCCAGCAGCGCCTTCTCTGGTCCAGATGGCTACACCTTC. It codes for CASSAFSGPDGYTF.